This T cell receptor beta chain was found in a study of T cells after yellow fever vaccination. CDR3 length equals 13 residues. The V end lost 0 bases, the J end lost 9 bases, and 10 bases lay between the germline ends. TCRdb re-analysed the 5' RACE reads in MiXCR, keeping a single row per CDR3 protein. The repertoire has fewer than 90,000 distinct CDR3 sequences, approximately 7% of them found once; the top ten carry roughly a third. Ten or more counts support this clonotype. The sequence came from a man aged 18-30 years who received the YFV17D yellow fever vaccine. V gene TRBV12-3 or TRBV12-4 combines with J gene TRBJ2-3, with a weak D call TRBD2 (6 bases). The starting material was CD8+ T cells sorted from PBMCs, obtained less than 6 days after the first yellow fever vaccination. The CDR3 loop reads CASSLAGLLTQYF. CDR3 nucleotides: TGTGCCAGCAGTTTAGCCGGACTACTAACGCAGTATTTT.